This T cell receptor (beta chain) was sequenced during a study of blood T cell repertoires in COVID-19. For the study at large: The study drew acute and convalescent COVID-19 samples from the United States, Italy and Spain.

Methods used by the authors: Reference gene primer amplification gave nucleated cell count estimates. TCRdb's table, derived via immunoSEQ multiplex PCR, lists solely in-frame clones and lacks some. V and J calls and clone size follow that table, whereas D and trimming were derived from the DNA. The top ten clones hold 1% to 1.5% of a sample with a few hundred thousand clones, about 89% of them seen once. Trimming removed 3 bases from V and 6 bases from J, with 15 bases in between. The CDR3 is made up of 15 amino acids. Germline CDR1 is LNHDA and CDR2 is SQIVND (reference sequence). Participants, roughly 18 to 100 years old, spanned under 25 US areas.

The sample comprised PBMCs or T cells enriched from blood (not recorded which). This receptor was taken from a man aged 30 to 45 who had recovered from COVID-19. The J gene is TRBJ2-1, the V gene TRBV19; maybe TRBD1 (6 bases). DNA for the CDR3: TGTGCCAGTAGTATCGGGCAGGGGTGGGGCAATGAGCAGTTCTTC. Translating gives CASSIGQGWGNEQFF.